The clone carrying this T cell receptor beta chain was detected only a few times. The antigen is unknown. This sample was included in a study of blood T cells in healthy people across ages. Alongside a J-beta primer mix, a sample-barcoded 5' primer served in a second PCR lasting roughly 7 to 11 cycles. Each of the cDNA molecules was tagged by a template-switch adaptor with 12 random nucleotides. A single record per CDR3 protein comes from TCRdb applying MiXCR to the 5' RACE reads. This table has a few hundred thousand distinct CDR3 sequences, roughly a quarter appearing once. There were healthy Caucasian individuals from Russia, aged about 6 to 95, serving as donors. Samples each yielded at least 5.5 micrograms of total RNA. Study results and limitations: Researchers judged that diversity estimates from one million T cells fell short of true values.

V was pared by 5 bases and J by 1 base, with 8 bases of the junction left unmatched. The germline V gene encodes CDR1 SGHTA and CDR2 FQGNSA. The CDR3 has 16 residues. These data were also reused for a study on T cells of mothers and their children.

The rearrangement joins TRBV7-2 to TRBJ1-5, with 7 bases lining up with TRBD1. The receptor was isolated from a boy younger than 10 in good health. Sequenced sample: blood. The CDR3 DNA follows: TGTGCCAGCAGCCCTCAAGGGGGCGGGAGCAATCAGCCCCAGCATTTT. Protein: CASSPQGGGSNQPQHF.